The T cell receptor beta chain described here comes from a study of blood T cell repertoires in COVID-19. On the study more broadly: Samples came from the United States, Italy and Spain, spanning acute and convalescent COVID-19.

This CDR3 contains 15 residues. The junction had 6 bases not matched to a gene; V was cut back by 4 bases and J by 4 bases. Germline values: CDR1 SGHTA, CDR2 FQGNSA. Authors' analysis steps: Reference gene primers were amplified, and this amplification served to estimate nucleated cell counts. The method was immunoSEQ multiplex PCR; TCRdb's version includes in-frame clones alone and lacks a portion of them. That table is the source of V, J and clone size, and D and trimming were worked out from the DNA. The data contain some 300,000 clones, around 89% of them seen just once; the ten biggest clones take up 6.9%.

The chain combines TRBV7-2 with TRBJ1-3, with 8 bases matching TRBD1. The receptor's source is a woman in her 30s who had recovered from COVID-19. Sequences were obtained from peripheral blood. The CDR3 spells CASSSRTGSGNTIYF. CDR3 nucleotides: TGTGCCAGCAGCTCCAGGACAGGGTCCGGAAACACCATATATTTT.